A single TCR beta chain is shown here with its context. The antigen remains unidentified. This entry is derived from a study of vaccination effects on CD4 cells after COVID-19. Sequenced by immunoSEQ multiplex PCR; TCRdb stores in-frame clones only, minus some. The table lists more than 20,000 clones, 77% of them singletons. The CDR3 covers 15 residues. Trimming left V 5 bases short and J 2 bases short, with 15 bases between. Germline V gene sequence: CDR1 SGHRS, CDR2 YFSETQ. ViraFEST expansion of antigen-specific CD4+ T cells with viral peptide pools preceded sequencing. Following culture for 9 to 11 days, CD4+ T cells were isolated. The person's infection with SARS-CoV-2, confirmed by PCR, took place between March and December 2020.

The TCR comes from a human donor who had a prior SARS-CoV-2 infection. J is TRBJ2-3 and V is TRBV5-1; D perhaps matches TRBD1 (6 bases). This sample comprised CD4+ T cells from PBMCs cultured with HCoV-NL63 spike peptides, obtained before COVID-19 vaccination. The chain's CDR3 is CASRLTGISTDTQYF. The CDR3 DNA reads TGCGCCAGCAGATTAACAGGGATTTCCACAGATACGCAGTATTTT.